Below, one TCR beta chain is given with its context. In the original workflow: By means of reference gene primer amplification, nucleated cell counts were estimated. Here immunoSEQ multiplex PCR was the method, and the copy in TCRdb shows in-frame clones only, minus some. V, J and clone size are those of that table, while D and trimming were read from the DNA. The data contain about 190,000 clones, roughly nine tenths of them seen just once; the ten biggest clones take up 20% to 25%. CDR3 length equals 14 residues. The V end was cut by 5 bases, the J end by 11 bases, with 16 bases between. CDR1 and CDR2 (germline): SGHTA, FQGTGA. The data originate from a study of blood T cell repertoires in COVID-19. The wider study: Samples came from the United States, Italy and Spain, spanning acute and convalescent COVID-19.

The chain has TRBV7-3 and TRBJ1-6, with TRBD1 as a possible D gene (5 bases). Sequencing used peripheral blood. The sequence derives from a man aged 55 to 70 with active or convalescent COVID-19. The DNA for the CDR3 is TGTGCCAGCAGCCTCCATGGGGGGAAAACACCCCTCCACTTT. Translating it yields CASSLHGGKTPLHF.